These T cell receptor beta chains were read from a single sample in a study of blood T cells in healthy people across ages. Via MiXCR, TCRdb re-called the 5' RACE reads, giving one row per CDR3 protein. Of 1.2 million to 1.5 million distinct CDR3 sequences in the sample, 42% are singletons; the top ten hold 7.9%. Sequencing input: blood. These receptor sequences come from a woman in her late teens or twenties in good health. The CDR3 runs from the conserved cysteine through the conserved F or W. A D gene is named only where the DNA matches it firmly. A clone size is listed for some rows: how often the clone was seen (once, few, many), or a class if it is expanded.

TRBV27,15,TRBJ1-2,NA,NA,CASSFKGQGNYGYTF,TGTGCCAGCAGTTTCAAGGGGCAGGGTAACTATGGCTACACCTTC
TRBV7-9,17,TRBJ2-1,NA,TRBD2,CASSLAISGSSYNEQFF,TGTGCCAGCAGCTTAGCGATAAGCGGGAGCTCCTACAATGAGCAGTTCTTC
TRBV6-1,13,TRBJ2-1,few,NA,CASSEWVSNEQFF,TGTGCCAGCAGTGAATGGGTCAGCAATGAGCAGTTCTTC
TRBV4-1,15,TRBJ2-3,many,TRBD2,CASSQPSGDTDTQYF,TGCGCCAGCAGCCAACCTAGCGGAGACACAGATACGCAGTATTTT
TRBV20-1,14,TRBJ1-1,few,NA,CSARDYSGYTEAFF,TGCAGTGCTAGAGATTATTCGGGGTACACTGAAGCTTTCTTT
TRBV6-5,16,TRBJ1-2,NA,TRBD1,CASSSRAGTGGISYTF,TGTGCCAGCAGCTCTCGGGCCGGGACAGGGGGCATAAGCTACACCTTC
TRBV20-1,13,TRBJ2-7,NA,NA,CSARGGPLDEQYF,TGCAGTGCTAGGGGGGGGCCACTCGACGAGCAGTACTTC
TRBV5-1,14,TRBJ2-1,NA,NA,CASSLGVASDEQFF,TGCGCCAGCAGCTTGGGGGTGGCATCAGATGAGCAGTTCTTC
TRBV11-2,15,TRBJ2-1,few,TRBD1,CASSGQGEVYNEQFF,TGTGCCAGCAGCGGACAGGGGGAGGTCTACAATGAGCAGTTCTTC
TRBV5-5,19,TRBJ2-5,NA,TRBD2,CASSLGSTSGSFSGETQYF,TGTGCCAGCAGCTTAGGGTCAACTAGCGGGAGTTTTAGCGGAGAGACCCAGTACTTC
TRBV11-2,15,TRBJ1-2,few,NA,CASSLGGTLNYGYTF,TGTGCCAGCAGCTTAGGGGGGACGCTCAACTATGGCTACACCTTC
TRBV3-1,16,TRBJ1-2,NA,TRBD1,CVSSQELGGGNYGYTF,TGTGTCAGCAGCCAAGAGCTAGGGGGCGGCAACTATGGCTACACCTTC
TRBV10-1,14,TRBJ2-7,NA,TRBD1,CASSDGTGPYEQYF,TGCGCCAGCAGTGATGGGACAGGGCCCTACGAGCAGTACTTC
TRBV28,14,TRBJ2-5,NA,NA,CASSFGPGQETQYF,TGTGCCAGCAGTTTCGGCCCAGGGCAAGAGACCCAGTACTTC
TRBV20-1,16,TRBJ2-3,few,NA,CSALKFLVGHTDTQYF,TGCAGTGCTCTTAAGTTCTTAGTTGGGCACACAGATACGCAGTATTTT
TRBV5-5,15,TRBJ2-7,few,TRBD2,CASSLGLADRYEQYF,TGTGCCAGCAGCTTGGGACTAGCGGACAGATACGAGCAGTACTTC
TRBV10-3,14,TRBJ1-4,NA,NA,CATRDGGTNEKLFF,TGTGCCACCCGAGATGGGGGCACGAATGAAAAACTGTTTTTT
TRBV9,15,TRBJ2-7,few,TRBD2,CASSASSGNSYEQYF,TGTGCCAGCAGCGCGAGTAGCGGGAACTCCTACGAGCAGTACTTC
TRBV21-1,9,TRBJ2-3,NA,NA,CASHPPQYF,TGTGCCAGCCATCCTCCGCAGTATTTT
TRBV6-2/TRBV6-3,15,TRBJ2-7,NA,TRBD2,CASSFRGGAGNEQYF,TGTGCCAGCAGTTTTCGCGGGGGGGCAGGCAATGAGCAGTACTTC
TRBV11-1,14,TRBJ2-1,NA,NA,CASSPLVRIGEQFF,TGTGCCAGCAGCCCGTTGGTGAGGATCGGTGAGCAGTTCTTC
TRBV6-1,14,TRBJ1-2,few,NA,CASSEGSGNYGYTF,TGTGCCAGCAGTGAAGGTTCAGGGAACTATGGCTACACCTTC
TRBV14,13,TRBJ1-5,many,NA,CASSRGGGQPQHF,TGTGCCAGCAGCCGGGGGGGCGGTCAGCCCCAGCATTTT
TRBV4-1,16,TRBJ2-7,few,TRBD2,CASSQGPSGSSYEQYF,TGCGCCAGCAGCCAAGGTCCTAGCGGGAGCTCCTACGAGCAGTACTTC
TRBV29-1,15,TRBJ2-1,NA,TRBD2,CSVLPPSGTHNEQFF,TGCAGCGTCCTCCCTCCCAGCGGGACCCACAATGAGCAGTTCTTC
TRBV20-1,16,TRBJ2-3,NA,TRBD2,CSARDDSGGTTDTQYF,TGCAGTGCTAGAGACGATAGCGGGGGCACCACAGATACGCAGTATTTT
TRBV2,13,TRBJ2-1,NA,TRBD2,CASRGEARNEQFF,TGTGCCAGCCGGGGGGAGGCCCGTAATGAGCAGTTCTTC
TRBV15,15,TRBJ2-5,few,NA,CATSRDWGAGETQYF,TGTGCCACCAGCAGAGATTGGGGGGCCGGAGAGACCCAGTACTTC